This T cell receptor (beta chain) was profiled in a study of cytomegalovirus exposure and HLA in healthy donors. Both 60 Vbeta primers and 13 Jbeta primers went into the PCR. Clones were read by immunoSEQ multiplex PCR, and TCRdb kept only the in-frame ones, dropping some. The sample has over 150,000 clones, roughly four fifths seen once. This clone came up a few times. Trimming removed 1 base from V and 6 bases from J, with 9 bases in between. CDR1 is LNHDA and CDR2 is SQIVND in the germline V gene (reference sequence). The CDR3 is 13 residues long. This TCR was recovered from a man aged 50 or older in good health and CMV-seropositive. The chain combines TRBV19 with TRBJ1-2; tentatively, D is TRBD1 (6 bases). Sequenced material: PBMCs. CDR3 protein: CASSIGGQHGYTF. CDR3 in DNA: TGTGCCAGTAGTATAGGCGGACAGCATGGCTACACCTTC.